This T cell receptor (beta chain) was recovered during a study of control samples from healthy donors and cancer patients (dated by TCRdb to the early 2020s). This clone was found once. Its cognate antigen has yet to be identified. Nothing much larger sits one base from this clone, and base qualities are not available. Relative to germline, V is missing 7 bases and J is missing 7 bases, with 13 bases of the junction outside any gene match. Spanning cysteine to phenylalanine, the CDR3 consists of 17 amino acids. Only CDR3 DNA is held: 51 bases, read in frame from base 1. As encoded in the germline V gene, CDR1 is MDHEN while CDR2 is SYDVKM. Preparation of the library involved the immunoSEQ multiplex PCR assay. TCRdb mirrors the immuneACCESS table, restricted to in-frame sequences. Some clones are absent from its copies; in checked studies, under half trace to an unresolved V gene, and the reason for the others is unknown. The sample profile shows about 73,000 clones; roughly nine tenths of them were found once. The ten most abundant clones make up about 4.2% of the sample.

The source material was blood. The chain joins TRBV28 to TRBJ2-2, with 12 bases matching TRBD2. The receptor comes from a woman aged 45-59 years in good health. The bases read TGTGCCAGCAATTCCCTCGCTAGCGGGAGGGATAGCGGGGAGCTGTTTTTT. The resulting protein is CASNSLASGRDSGELFF. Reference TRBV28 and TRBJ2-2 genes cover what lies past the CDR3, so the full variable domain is DVKVTQSSRYLVKRTGEKVFLECVQDMDHENMFWYRQDPGLGLRLIYFSYDVKMKEKGDIPEGYSVSREKKERFSLILESASTNQTSMYLCASNSLASGRDSGELFFGEGSRLTVL.